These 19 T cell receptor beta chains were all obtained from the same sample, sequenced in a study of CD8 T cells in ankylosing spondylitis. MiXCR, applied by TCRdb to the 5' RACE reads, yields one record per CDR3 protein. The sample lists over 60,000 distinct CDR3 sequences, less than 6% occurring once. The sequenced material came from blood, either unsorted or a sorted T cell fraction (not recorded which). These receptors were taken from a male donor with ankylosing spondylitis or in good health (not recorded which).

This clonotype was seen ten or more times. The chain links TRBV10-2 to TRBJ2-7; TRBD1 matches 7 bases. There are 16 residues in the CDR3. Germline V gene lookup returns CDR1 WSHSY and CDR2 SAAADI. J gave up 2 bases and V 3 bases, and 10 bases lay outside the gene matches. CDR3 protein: CASSESGTVPTYEQYF. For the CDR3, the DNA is TGCGCCAGCAGTGAATCGGGGACAGTCCCGACCTACGAGCAGTACTTC.

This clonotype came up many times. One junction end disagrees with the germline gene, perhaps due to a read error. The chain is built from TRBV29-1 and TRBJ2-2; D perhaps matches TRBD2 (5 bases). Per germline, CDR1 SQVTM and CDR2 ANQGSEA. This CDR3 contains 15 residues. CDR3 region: CSAELRESNTGELFF. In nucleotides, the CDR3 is TGCAGCGCTGAACTAAGGGAGTCGAACACCGGGGAGCTGTTTTTT.

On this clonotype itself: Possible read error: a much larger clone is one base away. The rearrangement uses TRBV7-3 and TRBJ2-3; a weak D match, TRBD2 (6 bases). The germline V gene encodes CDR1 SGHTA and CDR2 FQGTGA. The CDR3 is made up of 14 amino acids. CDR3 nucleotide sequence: TGTGCCAACAGCTTTGGCCTGGGAGGAGATACGCAGTATTTT. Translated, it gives CANSFGLGGDTQYF.

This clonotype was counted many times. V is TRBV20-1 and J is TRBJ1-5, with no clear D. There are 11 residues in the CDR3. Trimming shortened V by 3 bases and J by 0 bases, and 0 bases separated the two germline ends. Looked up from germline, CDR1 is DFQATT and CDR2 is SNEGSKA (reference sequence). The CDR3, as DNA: TGCAGTGCTAGTAGCAATCAGCCCCAGCATTTT. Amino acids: CSASSNQPQHF.

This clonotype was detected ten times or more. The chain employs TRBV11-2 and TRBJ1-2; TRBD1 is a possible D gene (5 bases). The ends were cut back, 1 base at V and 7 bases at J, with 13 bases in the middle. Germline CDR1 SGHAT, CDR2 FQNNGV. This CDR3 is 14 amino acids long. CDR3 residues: CASSLVAGDGGYTF. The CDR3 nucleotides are TGTGCCAGCAGCTTAGTCGCGGGGGACGGTGGCTACACCTTC.

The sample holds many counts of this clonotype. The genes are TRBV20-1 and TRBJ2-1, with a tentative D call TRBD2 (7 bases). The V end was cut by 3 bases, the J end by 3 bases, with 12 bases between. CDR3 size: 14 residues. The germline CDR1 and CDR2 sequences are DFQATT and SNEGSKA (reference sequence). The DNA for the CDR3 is TGCAGTGCTAGCGGGGGGCGCGACTACAATGAGCAGTTCTTC. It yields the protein CSASGGRDYNEQFF.

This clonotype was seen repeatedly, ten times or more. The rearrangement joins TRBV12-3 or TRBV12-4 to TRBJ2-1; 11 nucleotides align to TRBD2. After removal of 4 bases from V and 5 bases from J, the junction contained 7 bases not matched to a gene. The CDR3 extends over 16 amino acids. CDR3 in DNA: TGTGCCAGCAGTTCATTAGCGGGGGGGCCCCACAATGAGCAGTTCTTC. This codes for CASSSLAGGPHNEQFF.

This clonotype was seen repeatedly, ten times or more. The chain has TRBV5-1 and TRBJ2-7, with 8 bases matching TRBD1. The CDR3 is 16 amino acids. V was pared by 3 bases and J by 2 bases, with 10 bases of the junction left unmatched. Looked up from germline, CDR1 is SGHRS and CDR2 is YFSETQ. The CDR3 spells CASSSGQGTTAYEQYF. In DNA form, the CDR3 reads TGCGCCAGCAGCTCCGGACAGGGTACAACGGCCTACGAGCAGTACTTC.

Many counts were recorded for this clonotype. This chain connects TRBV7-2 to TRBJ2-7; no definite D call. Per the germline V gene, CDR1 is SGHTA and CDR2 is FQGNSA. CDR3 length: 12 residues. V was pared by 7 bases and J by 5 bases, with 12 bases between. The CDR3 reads CASTTPGHEQYF. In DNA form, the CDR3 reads TGTGCCAGCACCACCCCGGGCCACGAGCAGTACTTC.

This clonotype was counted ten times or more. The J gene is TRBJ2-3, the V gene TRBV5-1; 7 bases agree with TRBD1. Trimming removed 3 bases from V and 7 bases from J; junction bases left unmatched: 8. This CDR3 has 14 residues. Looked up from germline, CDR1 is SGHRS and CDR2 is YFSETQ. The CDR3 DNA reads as TGCGCCAGCAGCTCTTCAGGGGGTGGAAATACGCAGTATTTT. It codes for CASSSSGGGNTQYF.

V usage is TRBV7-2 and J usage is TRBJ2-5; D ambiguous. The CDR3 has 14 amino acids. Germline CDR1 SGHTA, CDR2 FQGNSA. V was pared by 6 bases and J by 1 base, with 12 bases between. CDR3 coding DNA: TGTGCCAGCAGATTGTACGGAACCCAAGAGACCCAGTACTTC. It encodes CASRLYGTQETQYF.

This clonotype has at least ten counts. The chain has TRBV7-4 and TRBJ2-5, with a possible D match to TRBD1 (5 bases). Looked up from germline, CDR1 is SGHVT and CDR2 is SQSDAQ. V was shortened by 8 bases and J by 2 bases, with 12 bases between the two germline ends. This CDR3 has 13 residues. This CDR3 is CASSPGAQETQYF. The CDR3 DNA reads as TGTGCCAGCTCCCCTGGGGCGCAAGAGACCCAGTACTTC.

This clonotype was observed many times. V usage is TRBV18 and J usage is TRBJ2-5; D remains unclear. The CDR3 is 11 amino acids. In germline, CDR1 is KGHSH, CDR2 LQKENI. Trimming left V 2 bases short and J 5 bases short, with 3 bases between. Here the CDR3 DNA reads TGTGCCAGCTCACCAGAGGAGACCCAGTACTTC. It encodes CASSPEETQYF.

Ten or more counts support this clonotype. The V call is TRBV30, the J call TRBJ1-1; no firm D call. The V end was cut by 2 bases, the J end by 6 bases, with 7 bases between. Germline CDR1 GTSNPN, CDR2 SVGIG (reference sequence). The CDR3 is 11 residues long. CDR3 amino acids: CAWSLQPEAFF. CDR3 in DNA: TGTGCCTGGAGTCTTCAGCCTGAAGCTTTCTTT.

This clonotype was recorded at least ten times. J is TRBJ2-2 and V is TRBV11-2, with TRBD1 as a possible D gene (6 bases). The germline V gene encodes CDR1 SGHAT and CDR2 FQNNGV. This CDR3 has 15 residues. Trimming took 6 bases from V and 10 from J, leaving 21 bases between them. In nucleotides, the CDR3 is TGTGCCAGCAGTCCTTTACAAGGGGGTATAATGGAGCTGTTTTTT. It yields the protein CASSPLQGGIMELFF. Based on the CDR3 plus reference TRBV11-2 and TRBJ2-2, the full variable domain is EAGVAQSPRYKIIEKRQSVAFWCNPISGHATLYWYQQILGQGPKLLIQFQNNGVVDDSQLPKDRFSAERLKGVDSTLKIQPAKLEDSAVYLCASSPLQGGIMELFFGEGSRLTVL.

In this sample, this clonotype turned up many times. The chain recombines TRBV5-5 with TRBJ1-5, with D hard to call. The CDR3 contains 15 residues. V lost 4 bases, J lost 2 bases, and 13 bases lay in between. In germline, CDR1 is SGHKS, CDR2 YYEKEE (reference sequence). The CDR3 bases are TGTGCCAGCAGCCTCGGAGTGCCCGGCAATCAGCCCCAGCATTTT. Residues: CASSLGVPGNQPQHF.

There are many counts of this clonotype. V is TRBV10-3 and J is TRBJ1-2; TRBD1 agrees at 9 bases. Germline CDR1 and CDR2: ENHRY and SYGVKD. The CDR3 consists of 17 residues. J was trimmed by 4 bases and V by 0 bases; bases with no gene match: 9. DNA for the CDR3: TGTGCCATCAGTGAGTCCTCGACAGGGGGAAGGGCCTATGGCTACACCTTC. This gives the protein CAISESSTGGRAYGYTF.

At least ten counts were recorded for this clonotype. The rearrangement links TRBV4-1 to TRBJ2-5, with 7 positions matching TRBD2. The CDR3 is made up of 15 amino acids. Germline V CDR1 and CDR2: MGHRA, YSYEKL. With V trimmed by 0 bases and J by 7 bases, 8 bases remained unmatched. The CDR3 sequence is CASSQEGGVVGTQYF. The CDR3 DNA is TGCGCCAGCAGCCAAGAGGGAGGGGTGGTCGGGACCCAGTACTTC.

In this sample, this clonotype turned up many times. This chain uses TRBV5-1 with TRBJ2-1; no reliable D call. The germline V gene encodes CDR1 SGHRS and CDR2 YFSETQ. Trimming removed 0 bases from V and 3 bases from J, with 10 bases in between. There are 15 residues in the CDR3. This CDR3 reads CASSLGGNFYNEQFF. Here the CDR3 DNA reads TGCGCCAGCAGCTTGGGTGGAAACTTCTACAATGAGCAGTTCTTC.